This T cell receptor (beta chain) was obtained from a study of blood T cell repertoires in COVID-19. In the study overall: COVID-19 samples collected from the United States, Italy and Spain covered acute and convalescent phases. The analysed material was cDNA or gDNA that came from T cells, B-cell-depleted T cells, or PBMCs.

Under the authors' procedure: Reference gene primer amplification yielded estimated nucleated cell counts. Profiling relied on immunoSEQ multiplex PCR, and the TCRdb table lists in-frame clones only, not all of them. Clone size and V and J calls were adopted from that table, with D and trimming inferred from the DNA. The sample records 140,000 or so clones, just under 90% being singletons. The CDR3 totals 15 residues. V was clipped by 5 bases and J by 1 base, with 14 bases between them. Per germline, CDR1 SGHAT and CDR2 FQDESV (reference sequence). Sample: peripheral blood. The receptor was derived from a woman aged 45-65 years with active or convalescent COVID-19. The V call is TRBV11-1, the J call TRBJ1-1; D remains unclear. CDR3 nucleotides: TGTGCCAGCAGCAACAAGGGCGGGAGGAACACTGAAGCTTTCTTT. This encodes CASSNKGGRNTEAFF.